The present T cell receptor (beta chain) was sequenced within a study of beta chain features in type 1 diabetes. Study outcomes and limitations: The VDJ junctions of type 1 diabetes patients carried fewer insertions and more deletions. Patients with Type 1 diabetes showed moderately but significantly shorter TCRB CDR3s in all four CD4+ subsets. There was a possibility that cDNA sequencing over-represented cells with high TCR expression. Compared with healthy donors, patients appeared to share more similar naive, central memory and regulatory TCRB repertoires.

Cell sorting via CD45RO/CCR7/CD25/CD127/CD95/CD27 was performed to obtain CD4+ naive, central memory, regulatory and stem cell-like memory cells. Sequencing targeted expressed TCRB transcripts, as all isolated RNA had been reverse transcribed. Sequenced by immunoSEQ multiplex PCR; TCRdb stores in-frame clones only, minus some. This repertoire shows around 250,000 clones, 14% found once; its top ten account for 0.015% to 0.02%. Trimming stripped 0 bases from V and 2 bases from J, with 9 bases between. Per germline, CDR1 SGDLS and CDR2 YYNGEE. This CDR3 comprises 14 residues. Remarks on this clone: Its antigen remains unknown.

The rearrangement links TRBV9 to TRBJ2-7, with D maybe TRBD1 (6 bases). The sequencing sample was made of naive CD4+ T cells from blood. The sequence came from a man under 40 with type 1 diabetes. The CDR3 DNA reads as TGTGCCAGCAGCGTAGCTTGGGGGCCCTACGAGCAGTACTTC. It yields the protein CASSVAWGPYEQYF. The whole variable domain, remainder taken from reference TRBV9 and TRBJ2-7, is DSGVTQTPKHLITATGQRVTLRCSPRSGDLSVYWYQQSLDQGLQFLIQYYNGEERAKGNILERFSAQQFPDLHSELNLSSLELGDSALYFCASSVAWGPYEQYFGPGTRLTVT.